The rows below give T cell receptor beta chains drawn from one sample of a study of beta chain features in type 1 diabetes. Here immunoSEQ multiplex PCR was the method, and the copy in TCRdb shows in-frame clones only, minus some. This table has some 290,000 clones, 13% to 15% appearing once. The sample comprised naive CD4+ T cells from blood. The source is a man between 25 and 39 years old with type 1 diabetes. The CDR3 runs from the conserved cysteine through the conserved F or W.

cdr3_aa | cdr3_length | j_call | v_call
CASRSGTNMNTEAFF | 15 | TRBJ1-1 | TRBV7-2
CASSLVTFSEDEQFF | 15 | TRBJ2-1 | TRBV7-9
CASSPLAGDGNEQFF | 15 | TRBJ2-1 | TRBV5-1
CASSLHLLSNTEAFF | 15 | TRBJ1-1 | TRBV11-1
CASSRRGPGANVLTF | 15 | TRBJ2-6 | TRBV28
CASSLGRGTDTQYF | 14 | TRBJ2-3 | TRBV5-1
CASSQDTQVQETQYF | 15 | TRBJ2-5 | TRBV4-1
CASSGRSAGKNIQYF | 15 | TRBJ2-4 | TRBV6-1
CASIIQGRSGNTIYF | 15 | TRBJ1-3 | TRBV6-1
CATPYRGGGYTF | 12 | TRBJ1-2 | TRBV7-9
CASSVTGRMNTGELFF | 16 | TRBJ2-2 | TRBV9
CASSDLTGYQPQHF | 14 | TRBJ1-5 | TRBV2
CASSWRGRDTDTQYF | 15 | TRBJ2-3 | TRBV27
CASSFRDRVNEQFF | 14 | TRBJ2-1 | TRBV19
CASSQEPPGFYTDTQYF | 17 | TRBJ2-3 | TRBV4-3
CASSSERGSQPQHF | 14 | TRBJ1-5 | TRBV28
CASSPGQGNIQYF | 13 | TRBJ2-4 | TRBV11-1
CASSQGQGYNEQFF | 14 | TRBJ2-1 | TRBV4-3
CASSPPGLAGRPYEQYF | 17 | TRBJ2-7 | TRBV18
CASSVGGDNEQFF | 13 | TRBJ2-1 | TRBV9
CASRGSDRKQPQHF | 14 | TRBJ1-5 | TRBV2
CAWSVGQGLGETQYF | 15 | TRBJ2-5 | TRBV30
CASRQGGLADYTQYF | 15 | TRBJ2-3 | TRBV7-3
CASSPPSPGTTYEQYF | 16 | TRBJ2-7 | TRBV18
CASSAADGYTF | 11 | TRBJ1-2 | TRBV6-5
CASSPSPPGQVVNEQFF | 17 | TRBJ2-1 | TRBV5-1
CATGASGGEAFF | 12 | TRBJ1-1 | TRBV10-3
CASSRLTFADTQYF | 14 | TRBJ2-3 | TRBV7-9
CASSAIRYTQYF | 12 | TRBJ2-3 | TRBV14
CASSSDKSDQPQHF | 14 | TRBJ1-5 | TRBV7-2
CASSGTGTGYTGELFF | 16 | TRBJ2-2 | TRBV25-1
CASSPLQREYNEQFF | 15 | TRBJ2-1 | TRBV18
CASSLRGGLDTQYF | 14 | TRBJ2-3 | TRBV7-3
CASSYRPNEKLFF | 13 | TRBJ1-4 | TRBV5-6
CAISESSSGSTYNEQFF | 17 | TRBJ2-1 | TRBV10-3
CASSIGDTNNNEQFF | 15 | TRBJ2-1 | TRBV28
CASRSGTGAYEQYF | 14 | TRBJ2-7 | TRBV6-5
CASSLRQGNPGELFF | 15 | TRBJ2-2 | TRBV5-1
CATSRDRPYEQYF | 13 | TRBJ2-7 | TRBV15